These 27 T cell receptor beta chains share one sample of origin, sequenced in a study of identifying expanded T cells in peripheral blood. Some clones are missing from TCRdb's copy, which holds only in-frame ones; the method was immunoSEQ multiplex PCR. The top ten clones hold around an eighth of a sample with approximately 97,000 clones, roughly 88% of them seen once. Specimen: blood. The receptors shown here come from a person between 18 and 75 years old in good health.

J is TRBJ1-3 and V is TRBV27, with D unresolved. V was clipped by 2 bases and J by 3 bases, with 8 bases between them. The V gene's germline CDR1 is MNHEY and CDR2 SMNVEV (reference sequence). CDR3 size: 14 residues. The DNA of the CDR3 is TGTGCCAGCAGTTTACGGGGTAATGGAAACACCATATATTTT. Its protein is CASSLRGNGNTIYF.

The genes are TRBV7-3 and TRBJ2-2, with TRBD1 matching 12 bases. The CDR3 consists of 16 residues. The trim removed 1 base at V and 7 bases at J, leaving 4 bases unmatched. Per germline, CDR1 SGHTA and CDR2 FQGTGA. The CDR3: CASSLIGTGGGGELFF. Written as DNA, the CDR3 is TGTGCCAGCAGCTTAATCGGGACAGGGGGCGGCGGGGAGCTGTTTTTT.

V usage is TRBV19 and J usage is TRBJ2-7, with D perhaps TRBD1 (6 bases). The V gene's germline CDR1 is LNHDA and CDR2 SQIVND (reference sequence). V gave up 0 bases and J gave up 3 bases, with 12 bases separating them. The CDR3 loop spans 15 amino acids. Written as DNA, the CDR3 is TGTGCCAGTAGTATAGATTTCACAGGGTACTACGAGCAGTACTTC. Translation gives CASSIDFTGYYEQYF.

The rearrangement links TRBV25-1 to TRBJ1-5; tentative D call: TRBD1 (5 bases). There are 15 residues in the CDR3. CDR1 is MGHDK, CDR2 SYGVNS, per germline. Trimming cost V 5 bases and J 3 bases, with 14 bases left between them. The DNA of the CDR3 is TGTGCCAGCAGTCCCAGAGGGGCGAACAATCAGCCCCAGCATTTT. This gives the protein CASSPRGANNQPQHF.

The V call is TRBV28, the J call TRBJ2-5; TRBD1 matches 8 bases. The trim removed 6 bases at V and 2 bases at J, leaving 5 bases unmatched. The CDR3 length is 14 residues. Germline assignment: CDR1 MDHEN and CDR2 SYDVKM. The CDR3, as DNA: TGTGCCAGCAGCCCTGGACAGGGTCAAGAGACCCAGTACTTC. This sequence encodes CASSPGQGQETQYF.

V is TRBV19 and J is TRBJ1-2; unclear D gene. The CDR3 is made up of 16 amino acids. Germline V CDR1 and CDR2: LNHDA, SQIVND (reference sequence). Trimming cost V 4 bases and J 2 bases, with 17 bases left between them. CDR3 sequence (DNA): TGTGCCAGTAGTACCCCCCCAGGAAAATCGAACTATGGCTACACCTTC. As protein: CASSTPPGKSNYGYTF.

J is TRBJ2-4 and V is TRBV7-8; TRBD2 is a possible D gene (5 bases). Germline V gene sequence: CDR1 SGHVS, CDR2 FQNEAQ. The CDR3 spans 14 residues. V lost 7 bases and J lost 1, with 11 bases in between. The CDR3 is CASTPPGAKNIQYF. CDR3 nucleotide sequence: TGTGCCAGCACCCCCCCGGGGGCCAAAAACATTCAGTACTTC.

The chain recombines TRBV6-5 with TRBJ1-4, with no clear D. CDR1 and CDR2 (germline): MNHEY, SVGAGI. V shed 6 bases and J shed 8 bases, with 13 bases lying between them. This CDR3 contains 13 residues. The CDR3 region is CASRTLEGEKLFF. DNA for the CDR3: TGTGCCAGCAGGACCTTGGAGGGCGAAAAACTGTTTTTT.

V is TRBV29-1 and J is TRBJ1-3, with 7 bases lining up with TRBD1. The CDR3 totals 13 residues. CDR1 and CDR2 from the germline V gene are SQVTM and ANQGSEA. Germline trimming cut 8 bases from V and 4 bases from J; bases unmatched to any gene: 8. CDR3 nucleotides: TGCAGCATCCTGACAGGGATAGGAAACACCATATATTTT. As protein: CSILTGIGNTIYF. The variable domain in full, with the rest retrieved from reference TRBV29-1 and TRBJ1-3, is SAVISQKPSRDICQRGTSLTIQCQVDSQVTMMFWYRQQPGQSLTLIATANQGSEATYESGFVIDKFPISRPNLTFSTLTVSNMSPEDSSIYLCSILTGIGNTIYFGEGSWLTVV.

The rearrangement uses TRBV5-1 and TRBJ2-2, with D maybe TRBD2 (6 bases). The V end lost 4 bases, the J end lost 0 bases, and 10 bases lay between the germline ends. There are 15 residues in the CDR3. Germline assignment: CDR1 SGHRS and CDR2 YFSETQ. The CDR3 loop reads CASSVEGTNTGELFF. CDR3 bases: TGCGCCAGCAGCGTGGAGGGTACGAACACCGGGGAGCTGTTTTTT.

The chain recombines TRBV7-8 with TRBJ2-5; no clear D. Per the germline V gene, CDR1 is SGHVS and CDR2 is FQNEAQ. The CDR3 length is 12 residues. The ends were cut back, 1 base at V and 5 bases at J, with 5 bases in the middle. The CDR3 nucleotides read TGTGCCAGCAGCTTAGGAAGGGAGACCCAGTACTTC. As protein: CASSLGRETQYF.

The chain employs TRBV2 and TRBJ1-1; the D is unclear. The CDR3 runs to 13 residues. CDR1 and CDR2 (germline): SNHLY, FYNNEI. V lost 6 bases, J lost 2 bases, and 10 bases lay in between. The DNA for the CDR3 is TGTGCCAGCAGGGCGGACCCCAACACTGAAGCTTTCTTT. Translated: CASRADPNTEAFF.

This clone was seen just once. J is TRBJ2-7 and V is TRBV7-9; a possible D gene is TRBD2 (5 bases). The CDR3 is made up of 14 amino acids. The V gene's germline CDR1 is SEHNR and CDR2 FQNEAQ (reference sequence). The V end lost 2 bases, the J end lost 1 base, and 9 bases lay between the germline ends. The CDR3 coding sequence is TGTGCCAGCAGCTTAAAGGGCGGGTCCTACGAGCAGTACTTC. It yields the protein CASSLKGGSYEQYF.

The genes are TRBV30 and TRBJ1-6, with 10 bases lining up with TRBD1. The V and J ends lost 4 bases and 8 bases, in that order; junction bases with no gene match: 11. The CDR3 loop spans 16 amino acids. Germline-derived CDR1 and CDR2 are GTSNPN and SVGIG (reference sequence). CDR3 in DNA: TGTGCCTGGATTCCGATAAGGGGGACAGGGGATTCACCCCTCCACTTT. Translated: CAWIPIRGTGDSPLHF.

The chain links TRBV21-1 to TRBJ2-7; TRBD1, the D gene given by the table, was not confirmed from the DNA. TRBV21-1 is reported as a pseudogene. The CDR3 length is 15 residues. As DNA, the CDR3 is TGTGCCAGCAGCTCCAGGGGCAAAAGCTCCTACGAGCAGTACTTC. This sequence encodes CASSSRGKSSYEQYF.

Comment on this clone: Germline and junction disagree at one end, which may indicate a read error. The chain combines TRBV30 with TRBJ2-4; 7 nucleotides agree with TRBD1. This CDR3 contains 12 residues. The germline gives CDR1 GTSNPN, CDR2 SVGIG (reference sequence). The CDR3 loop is CAWSVGQLDPIF. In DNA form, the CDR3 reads TGTGCCTGGAGTGTGGGACAGTTAGATCCCATCTTC.

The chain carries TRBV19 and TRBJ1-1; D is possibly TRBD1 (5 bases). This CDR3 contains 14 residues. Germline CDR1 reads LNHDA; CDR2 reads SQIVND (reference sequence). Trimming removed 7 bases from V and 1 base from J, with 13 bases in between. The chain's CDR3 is CASMVGPQNTEAFF. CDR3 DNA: TGTGCCAGTATGGTGGGGCCTCAGAACACTGAAGCTTTCTTT.

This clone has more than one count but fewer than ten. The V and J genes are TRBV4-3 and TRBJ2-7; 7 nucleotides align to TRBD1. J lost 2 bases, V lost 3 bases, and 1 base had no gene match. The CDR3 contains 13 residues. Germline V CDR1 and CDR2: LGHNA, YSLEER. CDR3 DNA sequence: TGCGCCAGCAGCCAGACAGGGACCTACGAGCAGTACTTC. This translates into CASSQTGTYEQYF.

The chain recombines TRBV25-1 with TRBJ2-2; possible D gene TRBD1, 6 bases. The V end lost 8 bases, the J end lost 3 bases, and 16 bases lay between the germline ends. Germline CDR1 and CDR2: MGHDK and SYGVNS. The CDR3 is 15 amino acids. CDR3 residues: CASVGQGSYTGELFF. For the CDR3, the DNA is TGTGCCAGCGTTGGGCAGGGGTCTTACACCGGGGAGCTGTTTTTT.

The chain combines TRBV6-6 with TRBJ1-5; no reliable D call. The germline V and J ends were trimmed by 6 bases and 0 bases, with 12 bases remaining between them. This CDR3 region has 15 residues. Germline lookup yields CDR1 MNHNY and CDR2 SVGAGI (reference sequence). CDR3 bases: TGTGCCAGCAGACGGGGAGTCTATAGCAATCAGCCCCAGCATTTT. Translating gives CASRRGVYSNQPQHF.

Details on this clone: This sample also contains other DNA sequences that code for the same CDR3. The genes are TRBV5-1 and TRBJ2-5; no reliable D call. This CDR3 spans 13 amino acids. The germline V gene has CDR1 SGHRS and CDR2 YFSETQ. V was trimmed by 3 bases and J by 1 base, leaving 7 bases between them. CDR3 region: CASSYGGQETQYF. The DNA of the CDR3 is TGCGCCAGCAGCTATGGCGGCCAAGAGACCCAGTACTTC.

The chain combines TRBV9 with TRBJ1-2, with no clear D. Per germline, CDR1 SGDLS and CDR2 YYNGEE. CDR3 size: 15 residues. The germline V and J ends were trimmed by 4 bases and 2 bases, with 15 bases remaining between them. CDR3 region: CASSPGQLLNYGYTF. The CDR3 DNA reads TGTGCCAGCAGCCCAGGCCAGCTACTAAACTATGGCTACACCTTC.

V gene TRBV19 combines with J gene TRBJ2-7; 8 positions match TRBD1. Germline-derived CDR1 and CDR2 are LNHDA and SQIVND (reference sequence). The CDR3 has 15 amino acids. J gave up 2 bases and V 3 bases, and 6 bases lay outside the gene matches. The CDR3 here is CASSMPGQDPYEQYF. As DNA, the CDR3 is TGTGCCAGTAGTATGCCGGGACAGGACCCCTACGAGCAGTACTTC.

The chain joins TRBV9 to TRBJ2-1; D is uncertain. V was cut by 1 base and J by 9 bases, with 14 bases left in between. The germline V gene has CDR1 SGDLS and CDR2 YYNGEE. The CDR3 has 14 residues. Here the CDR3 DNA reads TGTGCCAGCAGCGTATTTCAAGCACGTGGTGAGCAGTTCTTC. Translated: CASSVFQARGEQFF. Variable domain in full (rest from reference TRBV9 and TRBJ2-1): DSGVTQTPKHLITATGQRVTLRCSPRSGDLSVYWYQQSLDQGLQFLIQYYNGEERAKGNILERFSAQQFPDLHSELNLSSLELGDSALYFCASSVFQARGEQFFGPGTRLTVL.

The CDR3 reads CASSLPGLRGTGANVLTF. The CDR3 DNA reads TGTGCCAGCAGCTTGCCGGGACTAAGGGGAACTGGGGCCAACGTCCTGACTTTC. The V call is TRBV5-4, the J call TRBJ2-6, with 7 bases fitting TRBD2. The CDR3 has 18 residues. After removal of 1 base from V and 2 bases from J, the junction contained 9 bases not matched to a gene. Germline assignment: CDR1 SGHNT and CDR2 YYREEE (reference sequence).

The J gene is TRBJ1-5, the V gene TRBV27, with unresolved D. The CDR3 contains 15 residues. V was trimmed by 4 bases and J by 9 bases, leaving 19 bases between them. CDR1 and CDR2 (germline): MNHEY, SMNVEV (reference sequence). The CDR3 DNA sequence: TGTGCCAGCAGTTCAACCGGGCTGGGCAGGTTGCCCCAGCATTTT. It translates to CASSSTGLGRLPQHF.

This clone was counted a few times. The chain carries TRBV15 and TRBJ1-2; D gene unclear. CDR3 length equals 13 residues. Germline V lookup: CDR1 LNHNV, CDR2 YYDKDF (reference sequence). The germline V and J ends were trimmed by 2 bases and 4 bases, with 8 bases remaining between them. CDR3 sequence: CATSRIKSYGYTF. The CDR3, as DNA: TGTGCCACCAGCAGAATAAAGAGCTATGGCTACACCTTC.